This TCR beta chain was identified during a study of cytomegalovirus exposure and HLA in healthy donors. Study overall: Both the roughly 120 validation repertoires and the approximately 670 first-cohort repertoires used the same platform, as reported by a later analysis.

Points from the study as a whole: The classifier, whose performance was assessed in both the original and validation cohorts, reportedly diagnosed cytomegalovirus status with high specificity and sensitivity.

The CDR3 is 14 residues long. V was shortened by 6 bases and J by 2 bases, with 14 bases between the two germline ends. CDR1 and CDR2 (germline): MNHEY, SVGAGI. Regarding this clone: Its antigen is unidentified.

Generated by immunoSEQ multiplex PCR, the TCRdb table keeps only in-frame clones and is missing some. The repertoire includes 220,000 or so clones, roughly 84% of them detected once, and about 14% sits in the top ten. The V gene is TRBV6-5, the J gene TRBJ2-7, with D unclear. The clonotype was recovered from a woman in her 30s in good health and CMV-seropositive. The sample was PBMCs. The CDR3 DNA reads TGTGCCAGCAGCCACGACAACGGAGCCTACGAGCAGTACTTC. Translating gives CASSHDNGAYEQYF.